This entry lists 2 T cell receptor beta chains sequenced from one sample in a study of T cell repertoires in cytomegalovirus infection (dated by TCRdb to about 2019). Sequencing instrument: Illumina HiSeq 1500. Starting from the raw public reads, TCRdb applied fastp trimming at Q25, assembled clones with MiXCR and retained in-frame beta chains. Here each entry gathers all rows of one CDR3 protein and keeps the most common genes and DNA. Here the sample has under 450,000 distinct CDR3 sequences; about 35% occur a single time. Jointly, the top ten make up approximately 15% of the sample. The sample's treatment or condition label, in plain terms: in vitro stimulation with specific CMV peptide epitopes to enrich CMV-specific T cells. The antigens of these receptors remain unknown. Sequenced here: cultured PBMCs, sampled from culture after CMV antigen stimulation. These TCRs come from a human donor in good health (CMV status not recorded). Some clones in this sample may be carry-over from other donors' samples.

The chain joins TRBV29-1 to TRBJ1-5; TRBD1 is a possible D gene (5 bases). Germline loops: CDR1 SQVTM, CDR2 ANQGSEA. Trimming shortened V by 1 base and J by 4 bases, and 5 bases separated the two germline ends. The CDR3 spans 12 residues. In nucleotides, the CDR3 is TGCAGCGTTGAAGGGGGGAATCAGCCCCAGCATTTT. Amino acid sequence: CSVEGGNQPQHF.

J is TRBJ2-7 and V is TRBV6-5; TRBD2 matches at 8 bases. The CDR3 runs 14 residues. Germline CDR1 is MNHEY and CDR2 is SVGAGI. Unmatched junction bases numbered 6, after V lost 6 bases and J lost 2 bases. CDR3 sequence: CASSMTAGAYEQYF. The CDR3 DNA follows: TGTGCCAGCAGCATGACAGCGGGAGCCTACGAGCAGTACTTC.